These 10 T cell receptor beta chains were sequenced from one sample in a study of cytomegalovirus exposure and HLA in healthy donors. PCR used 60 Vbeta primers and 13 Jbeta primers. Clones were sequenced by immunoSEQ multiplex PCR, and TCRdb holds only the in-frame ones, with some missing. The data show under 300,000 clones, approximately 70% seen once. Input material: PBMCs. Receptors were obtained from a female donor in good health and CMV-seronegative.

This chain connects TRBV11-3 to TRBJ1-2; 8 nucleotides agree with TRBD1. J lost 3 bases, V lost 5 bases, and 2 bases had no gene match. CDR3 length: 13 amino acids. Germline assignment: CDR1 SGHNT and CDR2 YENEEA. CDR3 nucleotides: TGTGCCAGCAGCCAGGACAGGGACTATGGCTACACCTTC. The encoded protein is CASSQDRDYGYTF.

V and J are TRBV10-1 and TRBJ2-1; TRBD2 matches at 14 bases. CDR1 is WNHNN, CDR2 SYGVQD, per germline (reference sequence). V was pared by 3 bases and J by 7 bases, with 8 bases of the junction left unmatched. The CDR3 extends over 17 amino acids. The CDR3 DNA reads TGCGCCAGCAGTGACCCCGGGACTAGCGGGAGTAGGAATGAGCAGTTCTTC. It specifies CASSDPGTSGSRNEQFF.

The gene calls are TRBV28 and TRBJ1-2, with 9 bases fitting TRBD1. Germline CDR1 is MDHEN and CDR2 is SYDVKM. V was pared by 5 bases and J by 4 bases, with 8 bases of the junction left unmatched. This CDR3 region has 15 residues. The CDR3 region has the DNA TGTGCCAGCAGTCTACAGGGGGCCAGTCGCTATGGCTACACCTTC. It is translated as CASSLQGASRYGYTF.

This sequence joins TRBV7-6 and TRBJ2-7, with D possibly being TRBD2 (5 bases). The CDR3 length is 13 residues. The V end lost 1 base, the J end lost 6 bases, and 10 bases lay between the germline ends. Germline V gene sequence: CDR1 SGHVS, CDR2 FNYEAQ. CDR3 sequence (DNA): TGTGCCAGCAGCTTAGGGGGAGTGAGCGAGCAGTACTTC. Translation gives CASSLGGVSEQYF.

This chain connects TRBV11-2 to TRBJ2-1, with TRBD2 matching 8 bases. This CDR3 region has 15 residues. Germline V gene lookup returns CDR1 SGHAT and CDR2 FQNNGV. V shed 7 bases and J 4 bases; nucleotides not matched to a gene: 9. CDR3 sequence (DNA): TGTGCCAGCACCGAGGCGGGAGGCCCGTACAATGAGCAGTTCTTC. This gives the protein CASTEAGGPYNEQFF.

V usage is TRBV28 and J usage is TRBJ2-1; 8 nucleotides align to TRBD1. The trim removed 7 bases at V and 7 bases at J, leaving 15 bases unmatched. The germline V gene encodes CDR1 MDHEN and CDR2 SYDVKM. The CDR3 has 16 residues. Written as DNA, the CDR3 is TGTGCCAGCAATGGACAGGGAAGCGACCCAAGGAATGAGCAGTTCTTC. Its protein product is CASNGQGSDPRNEQFF. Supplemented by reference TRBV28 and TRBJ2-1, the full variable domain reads DVKVTQSSRYLVKRTGEKVFLECVQDMDHENMFWYRQDPGLGLRLIYFSYDVKMKEKGDIPEGYSVSREKKERFSLILESASTNQTSMYLCASNGQGSDPRNEQFFGPGTRLTVL.

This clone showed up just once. CDR3 in amino acids: CASSPGTGYGYTF. CDR3 sequence (DNA): TGTGCCAGCAGTCCCGGGACAGGCTATGGCTACACCTTC. This sequence joins TRBV2 and TRBJ1-2; TRBD1 agrees at 8 bases. The CDR3 loop spans 13 amino acids. With V trimmed by 5 bases and J by 4 bases, 3 bases remained unmatched. CDR1 and CDR2 (germline): SNHLY, FYNNEI.

The CDR3 loop reads CASSLTGPVVGDTEAFF. The CDR3 coding sequence is TGTGCCAGCAGCTTGACAGGGCCCGTTGTGGGGGACACTGAAGCTTTCTTT. The rearrangement links TRBV5-6 to TRBJ1-1, with TRBD1 as a possible D gene (6 bases). The germline CDR1 and CDR2 sequences are SGHDT and YYEEEE. The CDR3 consists of 17 residues. Trimming removed 1 base at V and 3 bases at J, with 19 bases between.

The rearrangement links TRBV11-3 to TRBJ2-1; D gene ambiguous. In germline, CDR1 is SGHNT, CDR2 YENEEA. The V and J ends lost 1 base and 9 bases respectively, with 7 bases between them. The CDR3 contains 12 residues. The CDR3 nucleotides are TGTGCCAGCAGCTTAGCGTTCGGTGAGCAGTTCTTC. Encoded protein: CASSLAFGEQFF.

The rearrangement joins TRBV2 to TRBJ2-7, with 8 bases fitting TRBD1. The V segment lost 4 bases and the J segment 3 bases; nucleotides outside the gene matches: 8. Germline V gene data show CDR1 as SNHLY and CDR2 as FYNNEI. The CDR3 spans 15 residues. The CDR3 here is CASSAEGQDFYEQYF. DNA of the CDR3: TGTGCCAGCAGTGCTGAGGGACAGGATTTCTACGAGCAGTACTTC.